This is a list of T cell receptor beta chains from one sample in a study of cytomegalovirus exposure and HLA in healthy donors. Here immunoSEQ multiplex PCR was the method, and the copy in TCRdb shows in-frame clones only, minus some. Here the sample spans about 110,000 clones, over 75% being singletons. The specimen was PBMCs. The receptors stem from a man aged 55 to 70 in good health and CMV-seronegative. Both conserved end residues are part of each CDR3. Each record gives: V gene, clone size, D gene, J gene, CDR3 protein, CDR3 DNA. The D gene is left open where the match is weak. Rows may omit the clone size; those that give it use once, few, many or a size class.

V gene: TRBV5-1; clone size: -; D gene: -; J gene: TRBJ2-3; CDR3 protein: CASSLGDREADTQYF; CDR3 DNA: TGCGCCAGCAGCTTGGGAGACAGGGAGGCAGATACGCAGTATTTT
V gene: TRBV5-1; clone size: -; D gene: TRBD2; J gene: TRBJ2-3; CDR3 protein: CASSLSLAGGPNTQYF; CDR3 DNA: TGCGCCAGCAGCTTGTCATTAGCGGGGGGGCCGAATACGCAGTATTTT
V gene: TRBV11-2; clone size: -; D gene: -; J gene: TRBJ2-7; CDR3 protein: CASRRGAGSYEQYF; CDR3 DNA: TGTGCCAGCAGGAGAGGAGCTGGCTCCTACGAGCAGTACTTC
V gene: TRBV11-2; clone size: -; D gene: -; J gene: TRBJ2-3; CDR3 protein: CASSRGISGTQYF; CDR3 DNA: TGTGCCAGCAGCCGAGGGATTTCTGGTACGCAGTATTTT
V gene: TRBV5-4; clone size: -; D gene: -; J gene: TRBJ1-3; CDR3 protein: CASSSTGSRNTIYF; CDR3 DNA: TGTGCCAGCAGCTCTACAGGGAGCCGGAACACCATATATTTT
V gene: TRBV9; clone size: once; D gene: -; J gene: TRBJ2-7; CDR3 protein: CASSAAGPEQYF; CDR3 DNA: TGTGCCAGCAGCGCGGCAGGGCCCGAGCAGTACTTC
V gene: TRBV18; clone size: -; D gene: TRBD2; J gene: TRBJ2-3; CDR3 protein: CASSVAGGDTDTQYF; CDR3 DNA: TGTGCCAGCTCAGTAGCGGGGGGAGACACAGATACGCAGTATTTT
V gene: TRBV6-1; clone size: few; D gene: -; J gene: TRBJ2-1; CDR3 protein: CASSVTGDSYNEQFF; CDR3 DNA: TGTGCCAGCAGTGTAACAGGAGACTCCTACAATGAGCAGTTCTTC
V gene: TRBV5-6; clone size: -; D gene: -; J gene: TRBJ2-5; CDR3 protein: CASSPPVQETQYF; CDR3 DNA: TGTGCCAGCAGCCCTCCTGTCCAAGAGACCCAGTACTTC
V gene: TRBV30; clone size: -; D gene: TRBD1; J gene: TRBJ2-7; CDR3 protein: CALYRGSYEQYF; CDR3 DNA: TGTGCCCTTTACAGGGGGTCCTACGAGCAGTACTTC
V gene: TRBV29-1; clone size: few; D gene: -; J gene: TRBJ1-4; CDR3 protein: CSVESGGDEKLFF; CDR3 DNA: TGCAGCGTTGAGAGCGGGGGAGACGAAAAACTGTTTTTT
V gene: TRBV7-3; clone size: few; D gene: -; J gene: TRBJ1-2; CDR3 protein: CASSLTAGDPYGYTF; CDR3 DNA: TGTGCCAGCAGCTTAACCGCAGGGGACCCCTATGGCTACACCTTC
V gene: TRBV6-6; clone size: -; D gene: TRBD1; J gene: TRBJ2-1; CDR3 protein: CASRRQGADEQFF; CDR3 DNA: TGTGCCAGCAGGCGGCAGGGGGCAGATGAGCAGTTCTTC
V gene: TRBV7-8; clone size: -; D gene: TRBD1; J gene: TRBJ2-5; CDR3 protein: CASRVQGDQETQYF; CDR3 DNA: TGTGCCAGCAGGGTACAGGGGGACCAAGAGACCCAGTACTTC
V gene: TRBV5-6; clone size: few; D gene: -; J gene: TRBJ1-2; CDR3 protein: CASSSMGRQVGGYTF; CDR3 DNA: TGTGCCAGCAGCTCAATGGGGAGACAGGTCGGTGGCTACACCTTC
V gene: TRBV4-2; clone size: -; D gene: TRBD1; J gene: TRBJ2-1; CDR3 protein: CASSQARQGAVNNEQFF; CDR3 DNA: TGTGCCAGCAGCCAAGCTAGACAGGGGGCGGTAAACAATGAGCAGTTCTTC
V gene: TRBV19; clone size: -; D gene: -; J gene: TRBJ1-6; CDR3 protein: CASSIEGGVNSPLHF; CDR3 DNA: TGTGCCAGTAGTATAGAAGGGGGAGTCAATTCACCCCTCCACTTT
V gene: TRBV2; clone size: once; D gene: TRBD1; J gene: TRBJ1-6; CDR3 protein: CASRDFQGANSPLHF; CDR3 DNA: TGTGCCAGCAGGGACTTTCAGGGGGCTAATTCACCCCTCCACTTT
V gene: TRBV5-6; clone size: -; D gene: -; J gene: TRBJ2-1; CDR3 protein: CASSTGQNNEQFF; CDR3 DNA: TGTGCCAGCAGCACCGGACAGAACAATGAGCAGTTCTTC
V gene: TRBV6-1; clone size: -; D gene: -; J gene: TRBJ1-6; CDR3 protein: CASSENSAGRNSPLHF; CDR3 DNA: TGTGCCAGCAGTGAAAATTCTGCGGGTCGCAATTCACCCCTCCACTTT
V gene: TRBV5-1; clone size: once; D gene: TRBD1; J gene: TRBJ2-1; CDR3 protein: CASSRQGDGYNEQFF; CDR3 DNA: TGCGCCAGCAGCCGCCAGGGGGATGGCTACAATGAGCAGTTCTTC
V gene: TRBV4-1; clone size: once; D gene: -; J gene: TRBJ2-3; CDR3 protein: CASSQAGRSTDTQYF; CDR3 DNA: TGCGCCAGCAGCCAAGCAGGGAGGAGCACTGATACGCAGTATTTT
V gene: TRBV7-2; clone size: few; D gene: -; J gene: TRBJ2-5; CDR3 protein: CASSLAQRAKETQYF; CDR3 DNA: TGTGCCAGCAGCTTAGCGCAGAGGGCCAAAGAGACCCAGTACTTC
V gene: TRBV6-5; clone size: -; D gene: -; J gene: TRBJ1-4; CDR3 protein: CASRNGGKDEKLFF; CDR3 DNA: TGTGCCAGCAGAAACGGGGGGAAGGATGAAAAACTGTTTTTT
V gene: TRBV6-6; clone size: -; D gene: TRBD1; J gene: TRBJ1-3; CDR3 protein: CASIHNRGRGNTIYF; CDR3 DNA: TGTGCCAGCATTCATAACAGGGGGCGCGGAAACACCATATATTTT
V gene: TRBV7-9; clone size: -; D gene: TRBD1; J gene: TRBJ1-6; CDR3 protein: CASGPGQGNSPLHF; CDR3 DNA: TGTGCCAGCGGTCCGGGACAGGGGAATTCACCCCTCCACTTT
V gene: TRBV18; clone size: -; D gene: -; J gene: TRBJ1-1; CDR3 protein: CASSPPTGVNTEAFF; CDR3 DNA: TGTGCCAGCTCACCACCGACGGGGGTGAACACTGAAGCTTTCTTT
V gene: TRBV4-1; clone size: -; D gene: -; J gene: TRBJ1-2; CDR3 protein: CASSQDWTESNYGYTF; CDR3 DNA: TGCGCCAGCAGCCAAGATTGGACAGAGAGTAACTATGGCTACACCTTC
V gene: TRBV27; clone size: -; D gene: TRBD2; J gene: TRBJ2-5; CDR3 protein: CASSFRRGETQYF; CDR3 DNA: TGTGCCAGCAGTTTCAGGCGGGGGGAGACCCAGTACTTC
V gene: TRBV7-3; clone size: medium-sized; D gene: -; J gene: TRBJ2-3; CDR3 protein: CASSSGLFTDTQYF; CDR3 DNA: TGTGCCAGCAGCTCAGGACTATTTACAGATACGCAGTATTTT
V gene: TRBV27; clone size: -; D gene: -; J gene: TRBJ2-7; CDR3 protein: CASSFFQGRGSYEQYF; CDR3 DNA: TGTGCCAGCAGTTTCTTTCAGGGCAGGGGCTCCTACGAGCAGTACTTC
V gene: TRBV2; clone size: -; D gene: -; J gene: TRBJ2-7; CDR3 protein: CASSEVQGRDEQYF; CDR3 DNA: TGTGCCAGCAGTGAAGTGCAGGGTAGGGACGAGCAGTACTTC
V gene: TRBV25-1; clone size: -; D gene: -; J gene: TRBJ2-7; CDR3 protein: CASPFSYEQYF; CDR3 DNA: TGTGCCAGCCCCTTCTCCTACGAGCAGTACTTC
V gene: TRBV28; clone size: -; D gene: TRBD1; J gene: TRBJ2-5; CDR3 protein: CASGDRGETQYF; CDR3 DNA: TGTGCCAGTGGAGACAGGGGGGAGACCCAGTACTTC
V gene: TRBV7-3; clone size: once; D gene: -; J gene: TRBJ2-2; CDR3 protein: CASSSLRAGELFF; CDR3 DNA: TGTGCCAGCAGCTCCCTGAGGGCCGGGGAGCTGTTTTTT
V gene: TRBV28; clone size: -; D gene: -; J gene: TRBJ2-2; CDR3 protein: CASSLKLSTGELFF; CDR3 DNA: TGTGCCAGCAGTTTAAAACTGTCCACCGGGGAGCTGTTTTTT
V gene: TRBV27; clone size: -; D gene: -; J gene: TRBJ1-4; CDR3 protein: CASSRWGEKLFF; CDR3 DNA: TGTGCCAGCAGTAGGTGGGGCGAAAAACTGTTTTTT
V gene: TRBV5-4; clone size: -; D gene: TRBD1; J gene: TRBJ2-2; CDR3 protein: CASSSTGYTGELFF; CDR3 DNA: TGTGCCAGCAGCTCGACAGGGTATACCGGGGAGCTGTTTTTT
V gene: TRBV6-1; clone size: -; D gene: TRBD1; J gene: TRBJ1-2; CDR3 protein: CASNTGALYGYTF; CDR3 DNA: TGTGCCAGCAACACAGGGGCTCTCTATGGCTACACCTTC
V gene: TRBV6-1; clone size: -; D gene: -; J gene: TRBJ1-2; CDR3 protein: CASSESLEHGYTF; CDR3 DNA: TGTGCCAGCAGTGAATCCCTAGAGCATGGCTACACCTTC
V gene: TRBV15; clone size: -; D gene: -; J gene: TRBJ2-2; CDR3 protein: CATSREARANTGELFF; CDR3 DNA: TGTGCCACCAGCAGAGAGGCCAGGGCGAACACCGGGGAGCTGTTTTTT
V gene: TRBV29-1; clone size: -; D gene: -; J gene: TRBJ1-4; CDR3 protein: CSVGDFNEKLFF; CDR3 DNA: TGCAGCGTTGGGGACTTTAATGAAAAACTGTTTTTT
V gene: TRBV6-1; clone size: -; D gene: -; J gene: TRBJ2-2; CDR3 protein: CASSQGLIVNFGELFF; CDR3 DNA: TGTGCCAGCAGTCAAGGACTGATAGTAAACTTCGGGGAGCTGTTTTTT